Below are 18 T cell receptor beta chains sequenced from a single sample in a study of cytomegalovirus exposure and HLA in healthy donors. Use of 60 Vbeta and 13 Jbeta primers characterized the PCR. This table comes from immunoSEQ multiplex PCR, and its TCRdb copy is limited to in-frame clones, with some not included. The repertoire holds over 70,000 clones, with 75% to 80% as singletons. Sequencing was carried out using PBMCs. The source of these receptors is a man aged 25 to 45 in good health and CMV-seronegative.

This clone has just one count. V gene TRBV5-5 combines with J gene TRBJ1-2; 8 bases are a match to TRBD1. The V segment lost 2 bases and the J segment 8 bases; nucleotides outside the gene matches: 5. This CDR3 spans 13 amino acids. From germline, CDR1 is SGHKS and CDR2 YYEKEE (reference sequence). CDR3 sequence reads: CASSFQGAGGYTF. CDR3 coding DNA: TGTGCCAGCAGCTTCCAGGGGGCTGGGGGCTACACCTTC.

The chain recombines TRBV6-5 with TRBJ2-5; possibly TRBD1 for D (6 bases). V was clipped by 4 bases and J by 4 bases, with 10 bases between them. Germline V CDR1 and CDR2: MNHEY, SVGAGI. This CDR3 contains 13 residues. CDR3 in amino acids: CASSLQGGETQYF. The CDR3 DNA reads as TGTGCCAGCAGTTTACAAGGGGGAGAGACCCAGTACTTC.

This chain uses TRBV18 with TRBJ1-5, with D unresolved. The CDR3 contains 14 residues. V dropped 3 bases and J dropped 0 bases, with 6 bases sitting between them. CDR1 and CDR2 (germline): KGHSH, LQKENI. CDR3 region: CASSPRSSNQPQHF. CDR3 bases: TGTGCCAGCTCACCGCGGAGTAGCAATCAGCCCCAGCATTTT.

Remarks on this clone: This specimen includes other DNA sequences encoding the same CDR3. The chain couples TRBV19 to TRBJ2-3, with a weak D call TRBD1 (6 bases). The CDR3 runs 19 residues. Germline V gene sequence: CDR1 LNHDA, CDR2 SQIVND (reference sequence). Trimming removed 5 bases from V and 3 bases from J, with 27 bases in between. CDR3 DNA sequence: TGTGCCAGTAGTGCCGAAGTCTCGGGACATCCCCTACTTACAGATACGCAGTATTTT. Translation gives CASSAEVSGHPLLTDTQYF.

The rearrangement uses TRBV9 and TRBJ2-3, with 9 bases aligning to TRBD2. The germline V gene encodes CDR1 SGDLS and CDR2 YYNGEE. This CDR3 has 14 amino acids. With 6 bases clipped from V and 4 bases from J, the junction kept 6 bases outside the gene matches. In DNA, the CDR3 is TGTGCCAGCAACGGCGGGGGGGCCTCAGATACGCAGTATTTT. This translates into CASNGGGASDTQYF.

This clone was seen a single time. CDR3 residues: CASSVVDSDNSPLHF. In DNA form, the CDR3 reads TGTGCCAGCAGCGTAGTCGACAGCGATAATTCACCCCTCCACTTT. The chain couples TRBV9 to TRBJ1-6, with D perhaps TRBD1 (5 bases). The length of the CDR3 is 15 residues. Germline CDR1 is SGDLS and CDR2 is YYNGEE. V lost 0 bases and J lost 5, with 9 bases in between.

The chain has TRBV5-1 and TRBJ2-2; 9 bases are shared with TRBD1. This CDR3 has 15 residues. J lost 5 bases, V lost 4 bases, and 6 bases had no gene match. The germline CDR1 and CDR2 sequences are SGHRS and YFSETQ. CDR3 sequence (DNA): TGCGCCAGCAGCGTCGGACAGGGGAGGACCGGGGAGCTGTTTTTT. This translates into CASSVGQGRTGELFF.

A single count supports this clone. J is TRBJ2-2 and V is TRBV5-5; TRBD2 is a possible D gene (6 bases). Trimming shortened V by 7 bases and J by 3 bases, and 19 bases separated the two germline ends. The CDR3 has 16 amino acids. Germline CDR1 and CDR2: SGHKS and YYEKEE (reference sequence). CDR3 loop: CASRDLEGGDTGELFF. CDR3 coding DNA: TGTGCCAGCCGGGACTTAGAGGGCGGAGACACCGGGGAGCTGTTTTTT.

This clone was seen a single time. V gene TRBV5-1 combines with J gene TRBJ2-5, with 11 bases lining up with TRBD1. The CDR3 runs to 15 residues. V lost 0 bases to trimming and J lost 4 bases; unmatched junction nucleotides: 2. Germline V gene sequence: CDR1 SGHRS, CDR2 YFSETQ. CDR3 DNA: TGCGCCAGCAGCTTGGGGACAGGGGGCAGAGAGACCCAGTACTTC. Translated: CASSLGTGGRETQYF.

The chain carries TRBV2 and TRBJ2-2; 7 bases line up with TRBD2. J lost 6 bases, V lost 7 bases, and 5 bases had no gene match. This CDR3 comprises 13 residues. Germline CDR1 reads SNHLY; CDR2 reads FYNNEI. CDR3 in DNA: TGTGCCAGCACCGCTACTAGCGCCGGGGAGCTGTTTTTT. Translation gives CASTATSAGELFF.

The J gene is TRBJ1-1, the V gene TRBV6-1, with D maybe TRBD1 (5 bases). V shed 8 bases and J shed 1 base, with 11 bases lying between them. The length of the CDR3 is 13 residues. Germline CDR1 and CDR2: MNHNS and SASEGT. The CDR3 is CASRGLENTEAFF. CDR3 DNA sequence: TGTGCCAGCCGGGGACTTGAGAACACTGAAGCTTTCTTT.

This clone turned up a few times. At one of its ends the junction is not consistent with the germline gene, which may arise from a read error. The CDR3 is CASSIFTGYYGYTF. The CDR3 nucleotides read TGTGCCAGTAGTATTTTTACAGGGTACTACGGCTACACCTTC. The V call is TRBV19, the J call TRBJ1-2; D might be TRBD1 (6 bases). Germline loops: CDR1 LNHDA, CDR2 SQIVND (reference sequence). The CDR3 sequence is 14 residues long.

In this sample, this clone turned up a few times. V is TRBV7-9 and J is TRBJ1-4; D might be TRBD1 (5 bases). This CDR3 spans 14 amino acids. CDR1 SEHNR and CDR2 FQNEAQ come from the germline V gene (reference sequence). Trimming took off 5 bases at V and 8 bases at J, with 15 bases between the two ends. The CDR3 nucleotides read TGTGCCAGCAGCCGATCCAACAGACAGGAAAAACTGTTTTTT. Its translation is CASSRSNRQEKLFF.

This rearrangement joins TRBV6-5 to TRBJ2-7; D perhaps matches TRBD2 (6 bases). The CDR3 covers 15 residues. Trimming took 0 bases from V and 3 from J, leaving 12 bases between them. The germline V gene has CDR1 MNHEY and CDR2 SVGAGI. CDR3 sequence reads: CASSYSETSIYEQYF. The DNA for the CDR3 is TGTGCCAGCAGTTACTCGGAGACTAGTATCTACGAGCAGTACTTC.

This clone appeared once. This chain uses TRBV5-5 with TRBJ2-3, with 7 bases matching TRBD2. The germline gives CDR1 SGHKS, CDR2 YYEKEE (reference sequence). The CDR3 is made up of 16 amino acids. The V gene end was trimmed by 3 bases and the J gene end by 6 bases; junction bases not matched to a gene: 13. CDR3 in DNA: TGTGCCAGCAGCTGGGGAGGGTACGGGAACTTCGATACGCAGTATTTT. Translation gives CASSWGGYGNFDTQYF.

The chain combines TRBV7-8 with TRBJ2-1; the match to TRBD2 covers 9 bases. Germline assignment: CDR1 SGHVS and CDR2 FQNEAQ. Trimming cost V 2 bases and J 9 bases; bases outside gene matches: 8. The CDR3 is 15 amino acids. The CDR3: CASSLSHAGGLEQFF. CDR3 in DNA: TGTGCCAGCAGCTTATCCCACGCGGGGGGGCTTGAGCAGTTCTTC. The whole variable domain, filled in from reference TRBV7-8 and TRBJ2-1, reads GAGVSQSPRYKVAKRGQDVALRCDPISGHVSLFWYQQALGQGPEFLTYFQNEAQLDKSGLPSDRFFAERPEGSVSTLKIQRTQQEDSAVYLCASSLSHAGGLEQFFGPGTRLTVL.

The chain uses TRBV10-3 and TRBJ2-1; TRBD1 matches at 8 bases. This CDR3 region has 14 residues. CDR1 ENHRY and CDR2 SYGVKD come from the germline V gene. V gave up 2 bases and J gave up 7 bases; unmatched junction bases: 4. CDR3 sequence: CAISEPGGKNEQFF. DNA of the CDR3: TGTGCCATCAGTGAGCCAGGGGGCAAGAATGAGCAGTTCTTC.

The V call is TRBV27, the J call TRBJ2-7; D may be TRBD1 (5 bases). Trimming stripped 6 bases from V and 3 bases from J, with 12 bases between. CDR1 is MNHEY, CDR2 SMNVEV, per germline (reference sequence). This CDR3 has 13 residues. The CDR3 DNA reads TGTGCCAGCAGAAGACAGATGTACTACGAGCAGTACTTC. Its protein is CASRRQMYYEQYF.